The text below deals with one T cell receptor (beta chain). Profiling relied on immunoSEQ multiplex PCR, and the TCRdb table lists in-frame clones only, not all of them. The sample comprises some 340,000 clones, roughly four fifths of which are singletons, and about 5% rests with the top ten. This record belongs to a study of blood T cell repertoires in COVID-19. Germline CDR1 MNHEY, CDR2 SVGAGI. The CDR3 totals 16 residues. J lost 6 bases, V lost 0 bases, and 8 bases had no gene match. This clonotype was sampled from a woman between 50 and 59 years old who had recovered from COVID-19. The rearrangement joins TRBV6-5 to TRBJ2-7; TRBD1 matches 10 bases. The sequencing input was PBMCs or T cells enriched from blood (not recorded which). DNA of the CDR3: TGTGCCAGCAGTTACTCCCTCTCGACAGGGGGCGCCGAGCAGTACTTC. Its protein product is CASSYSLSTGGAEQYF.